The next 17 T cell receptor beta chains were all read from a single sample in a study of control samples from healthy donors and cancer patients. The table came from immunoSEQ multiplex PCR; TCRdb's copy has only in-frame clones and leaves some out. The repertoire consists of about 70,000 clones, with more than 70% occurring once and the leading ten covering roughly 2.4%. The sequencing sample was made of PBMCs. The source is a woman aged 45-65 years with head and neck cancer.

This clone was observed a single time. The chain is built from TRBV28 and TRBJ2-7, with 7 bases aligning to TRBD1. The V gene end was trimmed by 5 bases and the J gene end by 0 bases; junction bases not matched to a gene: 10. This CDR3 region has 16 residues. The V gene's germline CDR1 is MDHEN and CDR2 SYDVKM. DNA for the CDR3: TGTGCCAGCAGTCTAACAGACAGGGTGAGCTCCTACGAGCAGTACTTC. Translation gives CASSLTDRVSSYEQYF.

The CDR3 spells CASSLEGIYTGELFF. The CDR3 region has the DNA TGTGCCAGCAGCTTGGAGGGAATATACACCGGGGAGCTGTTTTTT. The J gene is TRBJ2-2, the V gene TRBV5-4; D is undetermined. Trimming took 0 bases from V and 3 from J, leaving 9 bases between them. The germline V gene encodes CDR1 SGHNT and CDR2 YYREEE (reference sequence). This CDR3 region has 15 residues.

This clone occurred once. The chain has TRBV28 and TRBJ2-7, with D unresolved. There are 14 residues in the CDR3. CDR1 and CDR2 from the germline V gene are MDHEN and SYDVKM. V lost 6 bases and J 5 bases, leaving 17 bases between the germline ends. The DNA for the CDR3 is TGTGCCAGCAGCCCCAGCCCACTTTTTCACGAGCAGTACTTC. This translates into CASSPSPLFHEQYF. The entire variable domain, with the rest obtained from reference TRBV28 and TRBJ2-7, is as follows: DVKVTQSSRYLVKRTGEKVFLECVQDMDHENMFWYRQDPGLGLRLIYFSYDVKMKEKGDIPEGYSVSREKKERFSLILESASTNQTSMYLCASSPSPLFHEQYFGPGTRLTVT.

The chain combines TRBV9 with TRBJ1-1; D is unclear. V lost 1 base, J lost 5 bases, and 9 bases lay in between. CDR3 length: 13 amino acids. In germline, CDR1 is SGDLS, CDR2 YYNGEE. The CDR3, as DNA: TGTGCCAGCAGCGTACCGGGGAGGACTGAAGCTTTCTTT. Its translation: CASSVPGRTEAFF.

The CDR3 spells CASSVRTRATEAFF. In DNA form, the CDR3 reads TGCGCCAGCAGTGTTAGGACAAGGGCCACTGAAGCTTTCTTT. The rearrangement links TRBV10-2 to TRBJ1-1; D perhaps matches TRBD1 (5 bases). Trimming removed 4 bases from V and 4 bases from J, with 13 bases in between. The V gene's germline CDR1 is WSHSY and CDR2 SAAADI. This CDR3 comprises 14 residues.

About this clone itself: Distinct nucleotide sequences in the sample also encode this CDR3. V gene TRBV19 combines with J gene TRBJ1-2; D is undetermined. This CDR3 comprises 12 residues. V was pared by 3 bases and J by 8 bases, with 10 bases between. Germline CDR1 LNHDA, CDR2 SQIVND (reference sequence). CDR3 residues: CASSIPGRGYTF. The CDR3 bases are TGTGCCAGTAGTATCCCTGGAAGGGGCTACACCTTC.

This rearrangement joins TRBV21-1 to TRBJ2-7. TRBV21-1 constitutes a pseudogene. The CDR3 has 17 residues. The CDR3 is CASTKKKEGGPLYEQYF. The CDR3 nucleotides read TGTGCCAGCACCAAAAAAAAGGAGGGGGGACCCCTCTACGAGCAGTACTTC.

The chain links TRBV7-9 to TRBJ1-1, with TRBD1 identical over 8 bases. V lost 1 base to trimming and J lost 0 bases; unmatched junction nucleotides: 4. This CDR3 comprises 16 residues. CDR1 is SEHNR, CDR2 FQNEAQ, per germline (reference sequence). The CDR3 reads CASSLGAGGLNTEAFF. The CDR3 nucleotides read TGTGCCAGCAGCTTAGGGGCAGGGGGCTTGAACACTGAAGCTTTCTTT.

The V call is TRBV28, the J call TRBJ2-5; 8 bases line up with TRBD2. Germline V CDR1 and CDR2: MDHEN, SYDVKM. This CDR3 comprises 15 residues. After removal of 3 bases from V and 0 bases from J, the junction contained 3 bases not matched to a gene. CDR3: CASSFSGGYQETQYF. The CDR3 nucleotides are TGTGCCAGCAGTTTCTCGGGGGGGTACCAAGAGACCCAGTACTTC. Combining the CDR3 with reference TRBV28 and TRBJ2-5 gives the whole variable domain DVKVTQSSRYLVKRTGEKVFLECVQDMDHENMFWYRQDPGLGLRLIYFSYDVKMKEKGDIPEGYSVSREKKERFSLILESASTNQTSMYLCASSFSGGYQETQYFGPGTRLLVL.

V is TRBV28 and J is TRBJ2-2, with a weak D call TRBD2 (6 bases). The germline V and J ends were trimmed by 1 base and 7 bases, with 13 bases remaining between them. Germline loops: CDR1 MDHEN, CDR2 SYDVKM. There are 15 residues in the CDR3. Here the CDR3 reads CASSLLSSGGGELFF. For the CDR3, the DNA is TGTGCCAGCAGTTTATTATCTTCCGGGGGCGGGGAGCTGTTTTTT.

This chain's CDR3 is CASSFGGGAVGEQYF. DNA of the CDR3: TGTGCCAGCAGCTTCGGAGGGGGTGCTGTGGGCGAGCAGTACTTC. This chain uses TRBV11-3 with TRBJ2-7; D assignment may be TRBD1 or TRBD2 (6 bases each). The germline V gene has CDR1 SGHNT and CDR2 YENEEA. This CDR3 has 15 amino acids. The ends were cut back, 3 bases at V and 6 bases at J, with 18 bases in the middle.

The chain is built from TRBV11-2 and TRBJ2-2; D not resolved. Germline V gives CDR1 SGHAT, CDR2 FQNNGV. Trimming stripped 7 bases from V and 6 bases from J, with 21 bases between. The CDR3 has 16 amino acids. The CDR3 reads CASTLFRRARSGELFF. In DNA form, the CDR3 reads TGTGCCAGCACTCTCTTCCGCCGGGCGCGCTCCGGGGAGCTGTTTTTT.

The DNA for the CDR3 is TGCGCCAGCAGTCTCAGGGGGACGTTAGAGACCCAGTACTTC. It encodes CASSLRGTLETQYF. The chain combines TRBV5-1 with TRBJ2-5; 7 bases agree with TRBD1. The CDR3 has 14 amino acids. V shed 5 bases, J shed 4 bases, and the junction held 8 bases outside the gene matches. Germline values: CDR1 SGHRS, CDR2 YFSETQ.

CDR3 sequence reads: CAWSPGHPRGEQYF. CDR3 in DNA: TGTGCCTGGAGTCCGGGACACCCCCGGGGCGAGCAGTACTTC. The V call is TRBV30, the J call TRBJ2-7; the D gene is possibly TRBD1 (6 bases). Germline V gene data show CDR1 as GTSNPN and CDR2 as SVGIG (reference sequence). Trimming removed 2 bases from V and 6 bases from J, with 17 bases in between. This CDR3 is 14 amino acids long.

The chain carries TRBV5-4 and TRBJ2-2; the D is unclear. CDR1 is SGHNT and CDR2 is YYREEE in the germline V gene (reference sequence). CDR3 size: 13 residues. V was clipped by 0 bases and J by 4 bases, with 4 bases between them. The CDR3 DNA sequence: TGTGCCAGCAGCTTGGGGGGCACCGGGGAGCTGTTTTTT. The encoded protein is CASSLGGTGELFF.

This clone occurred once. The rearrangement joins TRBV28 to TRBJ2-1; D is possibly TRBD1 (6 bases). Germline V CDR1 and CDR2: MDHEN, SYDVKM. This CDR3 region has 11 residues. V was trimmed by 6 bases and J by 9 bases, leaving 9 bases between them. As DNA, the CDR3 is TGTGCCAGCAGCCCCAGGGGTGAGCAGTTCTTC. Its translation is CASSPRGEQFF.

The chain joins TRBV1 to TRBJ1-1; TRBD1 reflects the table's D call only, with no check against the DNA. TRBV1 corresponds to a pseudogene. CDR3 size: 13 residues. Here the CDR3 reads CTSSQETNIEAFF. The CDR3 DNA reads TGCACCAGCAGCCAAGAAACGAACATTGAAGCTTTCTTT.